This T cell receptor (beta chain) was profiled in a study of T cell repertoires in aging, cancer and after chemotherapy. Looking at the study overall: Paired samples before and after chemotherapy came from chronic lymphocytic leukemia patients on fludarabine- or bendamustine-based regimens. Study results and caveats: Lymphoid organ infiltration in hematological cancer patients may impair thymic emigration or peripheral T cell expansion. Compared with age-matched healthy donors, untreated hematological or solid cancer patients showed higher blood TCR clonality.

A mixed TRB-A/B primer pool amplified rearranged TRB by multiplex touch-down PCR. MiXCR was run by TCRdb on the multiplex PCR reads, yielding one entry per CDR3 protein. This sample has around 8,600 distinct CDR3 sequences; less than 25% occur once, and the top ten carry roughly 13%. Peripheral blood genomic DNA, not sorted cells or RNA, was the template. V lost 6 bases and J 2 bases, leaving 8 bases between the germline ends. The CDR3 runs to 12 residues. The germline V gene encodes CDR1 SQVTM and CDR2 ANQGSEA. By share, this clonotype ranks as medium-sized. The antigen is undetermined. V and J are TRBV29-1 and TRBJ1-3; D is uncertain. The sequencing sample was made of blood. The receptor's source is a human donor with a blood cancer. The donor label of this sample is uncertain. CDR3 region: CSVSGAGNTIYF. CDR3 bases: TGCAGCGTCTCAGGAGCTGGAAACACCATATATTTT.